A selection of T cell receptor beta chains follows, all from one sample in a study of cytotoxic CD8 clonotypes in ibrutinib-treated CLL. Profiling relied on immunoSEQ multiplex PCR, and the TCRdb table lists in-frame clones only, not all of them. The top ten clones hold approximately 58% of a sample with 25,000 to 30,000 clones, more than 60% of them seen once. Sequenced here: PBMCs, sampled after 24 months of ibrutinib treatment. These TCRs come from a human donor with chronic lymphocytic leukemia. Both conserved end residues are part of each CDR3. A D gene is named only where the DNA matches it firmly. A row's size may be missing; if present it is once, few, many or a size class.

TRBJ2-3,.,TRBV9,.,TGTGCCAGCAGCGTAATTAGCGGCCCCACAGATACGCAGTATTTT,CASSVISGPTDTQYF
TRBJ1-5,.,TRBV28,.,TGTGCCAGCAGTTTATTTAGGGGTAATAGCAATCAGCCCCAGCATTTT,CASSLFRGNSNQPQHF
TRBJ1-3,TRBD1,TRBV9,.,TGTGCCAGCAGCGTAGTTGGACAGGGGTCAAGTGGAAACACCATATATTTT,CASSVVGQGSSGNTIYF
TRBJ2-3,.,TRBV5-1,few,TGCGCCAGCAGGGATTGGGGGACATGGGACACAGATACGCAGTATTTT,CASRDWGTWDTDTQYF
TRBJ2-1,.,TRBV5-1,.,TGCGCCAGCAGCGGGCGGCCCAATGAGCAGTTCTTC,CASSGRPNEQFF
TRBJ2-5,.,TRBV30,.,TGTGCCTGGGCACCTAACACCCTGTACCAAGAGACCCAGTACTTC,CAWAPNTLYQETQYF
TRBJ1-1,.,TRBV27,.,TGTGCCAGCCGTTCCCTGACAGCTAACACTGAAGCTTTCTTT,CASRSLTANTEAFF
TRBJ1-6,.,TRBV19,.,TGTGCCAGTGGGGAGACAGCGAAAAATAATTCACCCCTCCACTTT,CASGETAKNNSPLHF
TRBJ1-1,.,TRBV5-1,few,TGCGCCAGCAGCGTTAGACAGAACACTGAAGCTTTCTTT,CASSVRQNTEAFF
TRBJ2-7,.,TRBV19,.,TGTGCCAGTAGTATAGAAGTGAGTCATCTCTCCTACGAGCAGTACTTC,CASSIEVSHLSYEQYF
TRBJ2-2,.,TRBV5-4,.,TGTGCCAGCAGCAGACCACACACCGGGGAGCTGTTTTTT,CASSRPHTGELFF
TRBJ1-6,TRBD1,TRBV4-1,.,TGCGCCAGCAGCCACGAGACAGGGGTCAAGTCACCCCTCCACTTT,CASSHETGVKSPLHF
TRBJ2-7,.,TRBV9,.,TGTGCCAGCAGCACCGGGACACTGAACTACGAGCAGTACTTC,CASSTGTLNYEQYF
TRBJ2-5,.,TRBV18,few,TGTGCCAGCTCATCCTGGGGCGGTGAGACCCAGTACTTC,CASSSWGGETQYF
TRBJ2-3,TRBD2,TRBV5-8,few,TGCGCCAGCAGCCCTACGGGACTAGCGGGGCCCACAGATACGCAGTATTTT,CASSPTGLAGPTDTQYF
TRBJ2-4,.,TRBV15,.,TGTGCCACCAGCACACGGGACCTCCGGGACTCCTCTTTAGCCAAAAACATTCAGTACTTC,CATSTRDLRDSSLAKNIQYF
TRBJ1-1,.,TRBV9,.,TGTGCCAGCAGTCCCTTATCCGCGAACACTGAAGCTTTCTTT,CASSPLSANTEAFF
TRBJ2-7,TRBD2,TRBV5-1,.,TGCGCCAGCAGCTGGACTAGCGGGGGCGACGAGCAGTACTTC,CASSWTSGGDEQYF
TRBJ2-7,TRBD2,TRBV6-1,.,TGTGCCAGCACCTCCCCCGGACTAGCTAACTACGAGCAGTACTTC,CASTSPGLANYEQYF
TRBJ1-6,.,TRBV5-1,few,TGCGCCAGCAGCTATGGTGAGGATTCACCCCTCCACTTT,CASSYGEDSPLHF
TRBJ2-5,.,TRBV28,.,TGTGCCAGCAGTTTAGGCGGGTTAGAGACCCAGTACTTC,CASSLGGLETQYF
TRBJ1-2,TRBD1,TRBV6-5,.,TGTGCCAGCAGTTACACCCCCGACAGGGGATATGGCTACACCTTC,CASSYTPDRGYGYTF
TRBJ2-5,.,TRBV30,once,TGTGCCTGGGCCGGGGGCGCGGAGACCCAGTACTTC,CAWAGGAETQYF
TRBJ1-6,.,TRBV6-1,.,TGTGCCAGCAGTGTGGACTGGACAGCCGCCTCACCCCTCCACTTT,CASSVDWTAASPLHF
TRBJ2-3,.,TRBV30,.,TGTGCCTGGAGTGTAAATTCAGATACGCAGTATTTT,CAWSVNSDTQYF
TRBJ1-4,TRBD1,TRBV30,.,TGTGCCTGGAGTGTACGAGGGGGCCGGGAAAAACTGTTTTTT,CAWSVRGGREKLFF
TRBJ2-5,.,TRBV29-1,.,TGCAGCGCCACAGGGCTCCAAGAGACCCAGTACTTC,CSATGLQETQYF
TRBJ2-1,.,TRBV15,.,TGTGCCACCAGCAGAGGATCAGGGACCTACAATGAGCAGTTCTTC,CATSRGSGTYNEQFF
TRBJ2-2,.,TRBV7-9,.,TGTGCCAGCAGCCCGGGGGTGAACACCGGGGAGCTGTTTTTT,CASSPGVNTGELFF
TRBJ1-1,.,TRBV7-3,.,TGTGCCAGCAGCCGGGGTCCGATGAACACTGAAGCTTTCTTT,CASSRGPMNTEAFF
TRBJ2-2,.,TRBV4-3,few,TGCGCCAGCAGCCAAGATCGACAGTACAACACCGGGGAGCTGTTTTTT,CASSQDRQYNTGELFF
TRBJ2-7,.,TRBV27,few,TGTGCCAGCAGCCCTACCGGTGGGGCGGGGCAGTACTTC,CASSPTGGAGQYF
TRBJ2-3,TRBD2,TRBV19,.,TGTGCCAGTAGTATACGGCGGGGGGCTAGAGATACGCAGTATTTT,CASSIRRGARDTQYF
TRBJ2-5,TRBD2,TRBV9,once,TGTGCCAGCAGCGAGGGGAGGAGGCGGGGGGCGCAAGAGACCCAGTACTTC,CASSEGRRRGAQETQYF
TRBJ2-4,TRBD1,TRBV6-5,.,TGTGCCAGCAGCTCCCTCGGACAGGGGGCGAACATTCAGTACTTC,CASSSLGQGANIQYF
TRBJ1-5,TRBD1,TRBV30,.,TGTGCCTGGAGTTTTCCGGGACAGTATAATCAGCCCCAGCATTTT,CAWSFPGQYNQPQHF
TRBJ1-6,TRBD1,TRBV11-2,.,TGTGCCAGCAGCCTGGGACAGGGGAGTAATTCACCCCTCCACTTT,CASSLGQGSNSPLHF
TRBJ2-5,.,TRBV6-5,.,TGTGCCATCATGGACCGGGGGGAGACCCAGTACTTC,CAIMDRGETQYF
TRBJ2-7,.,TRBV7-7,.,TGTGCTAGCAGCCCAAGATCCCTGGACGAGCAGTACTTC,CASSPRSLDEQYF
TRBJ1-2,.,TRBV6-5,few,TGTGCCAGCAGTTACTCGGGGGCTGACTATGGCTACACCTTC,CASSYSGADYGYTF
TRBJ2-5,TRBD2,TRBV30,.,TGTGCCTGGAGTCAAGGGACTAGCGGCCTCAAGGAGACCCAGTACTTC,CAWSQGTSGLKETQYF
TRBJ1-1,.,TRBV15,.,TGTGCCACCAGCAGAGTCCAGTACACTGAAGCTTTCTTT,CATSRVQYTEAFF
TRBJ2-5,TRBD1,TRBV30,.,TGTGCCTGGAGTGTAGAGCGGGGACAGGGGAAAAGAAAAGAGACCCAGTACTTC,CAWSVERGQGKRKETQYF
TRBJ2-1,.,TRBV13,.,TGTGCCAGCCGAAAAACCGGGGGCGGAACAGATGAGCAGTTCTTC,CASRKTGGGTDEQFF
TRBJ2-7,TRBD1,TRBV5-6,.,TGTGCCAGCAGCCATATTACAGGGGCCTACGAGCAGTACTTC,CASSHITGAYEQYF
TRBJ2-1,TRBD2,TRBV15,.,TGTGCCACCAGCAGATACGCCGGGACTAGTTCCAATGAGCAGTTCTTC,CATSRYAGTSSNEQFF
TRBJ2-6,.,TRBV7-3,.,TGTGCCAGCAGCTTATTCGCAATAGCCTCTGGGGCCAACGTCCTGACTTTC,CASSLFAIASGANVLTF
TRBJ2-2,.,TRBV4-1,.,TGCGCCAGCAGCCAACCGAGGACACCGAACACCGGGGAGCTGTTTTTT,CASSQPRTPNTGELFF
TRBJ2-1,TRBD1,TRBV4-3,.,TGCGCCAGCAGCCAAGAACAGGGGTCCAATGAGCAGTTCTTC,CASSQEQGSNEQFF
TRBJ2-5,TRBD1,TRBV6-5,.,TGTGCCAGCAGTTACGGGACAGGTGGAACCCAGTACTTC,CASSYGTGGTQYF
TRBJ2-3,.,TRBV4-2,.,TGTGCCAGCAGAAGGGACGCTAGCCGGGGCACAGATACGCAGTATTTT,CASRRDASRGTDTQYF
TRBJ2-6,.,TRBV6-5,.,TGTGCCAGCAGCATACAGACTTCTGGGGCCAACGTCCTGACTTTC,CASSIQTSGANVLTF